A selection of T cell receptor beta chains follows, all from one sample in a study of molecular identifiers for immune sequencing clone quantification. Each CDR3 protein gets one entry after TCRdb re-called the PCR reads with MiXCR. The data show around 460,000 distinct CDR3 sequences, about a fifth seen once. What was sequenced was naive CD8+ T cells from blood, with Jurkat cell RNA spiked in. These receptors all stem from a human donor in good health. Some libraries in this study had Jurkat cell RNA spiked in. The CDR3 runs from the conserved cysteine through the conserved F or W. The D gene is left open where the match is weak. Some rows mark clone size as missing; the rest say once, few, many or name a class of expanded clone.

many	-	TRBV28	TRBJ2-7	CASSLPPPGYEQYF	TGTGCCAGCAGTTTGCCCCCCCCAGGATACGAGCAGTACTTC
-	TRBD1	TRBV19	TRBJ2-7	CASIRTGGEQYF	TGTGCCAGTATCCGGACAGGGGGTGAGCAGTACTTC
many	-	TRBV2	TRBJ2-7	CASSESRAYGYEQYF	TGTGCCAGCAGTGAATCCCGGGCCTACGGCTACGAGCAGTACTTC
few	-	TRBV9	TRBJ1-6	CASSTGIGNSPLHF	TGTGCCAGCAGCACGGGGATCGGGAATTCACCCCTCCACTTT
few	TRBD1	TRBV19	TRBJ2-3	CASSVGTGVADTQYF	TGTGCCAGTAGTGTCGGGACAGGGGTGGCAGATACGCAGTATTTT
few	TRBD1	TRBV3-1	TRBJ2-5	CASSQGDREKETQYF	TGTGCCAGCAGCCAAGGGGACAGGGAAAAAGAGACCCAGTACTTC
few	-	TRBV27	TRBJ1-2	CASSLQRNYGYTF	TGTGCCAGCAGCCTACAGCGCAACTATGGCTACACCTTC
many	-	TRBV6-6	TRBJ2-4	CASSYWERGLNIQYF	TGTGCCAGCAGTTACTGGGAGAGGGGCCTAAACATTCAGTACTTC
-	-	TRBV3-1	TRBJ1-2	CASSQPGIVYGYTF	TGTGCCAGCAGCCAACCAGGGATCGTCTATGGCTACACCTTC
few	-	TRBV28	TRBJ1-5	CASSLSITRAVPQHF	TGTGCCAGCAGTTTAAGTATCACACGGGCGGTGCCCCAGCATTTT
once	TRBD1	TRBV5-4	TRBJ1-2	CASSLFGTGLLGYTF	TGTGCCAGCAGCCTATTTGGGACAGGGCTTTTGGGCTACACCTTC
few	-	TRBV5-1	TRBJ2-7	CASSLQGTDYEQCF	TGCGCCAGCAGCCTACAGGGAACTGATTACGAGCAGTGCTTC
many	-	TRBV13	TRBJ2-3	CASSSDFSTDTQYF	TGTGCCAGCAGCTCGGACTTTAGCACAGATACGCAGTATTTT
-	-	TRBV6-1	TRBJ1-5	CASSVVTGNQPQHF	TGTGCCAGCAGTGTGGTCACAGGCAATCAGCCCCAGCATTTT
-	-	TRBV2	TRBJ1-1	CASSEAVGVTEAFF	TGTGCCAGCAGTGAAGCGGTAGGGGTCACTGAAGCTTTCTTT
many	-	TRBV6-5	TRBJ2-1	CASSFSSGYNEQFF	TGTGCCAGCAGTTTTTCCAGCGGGTACAATGAGCAGTTCTTC
-	-	TRBV27	TRBJ2-7	CASSYQGGSSYEQYF	TGTGCCAGCAGTTACCAAGGGGGGAGCTCCTACGAGCAGTACTTC
-	-	TRBV7-9	TRBJ1-1	CASSLLDRGARGGIEAFF	TGTGCCAGCAGCCTTCTAGACCGCGGGGCCAGGGGTGGCATTGAAGCTTTCTTT
few	-	TRBV19	TRBJ1-2	CASSPDGPYGYTF	TGTGCCAGTAGTCCCGACGGACCCTATGGCTACACCTTC
few	-	TRBV7-9	TRBJ2-1	CASSRVADLYNEQFF	TGTGCCAGCAGCCGGGTAGCGGACTTGTACAATGAGCAGTTCTTC
many	TRBD2	TRBV7-2	TRBJ2-2	CASSLGLAGANTGELFF	TGTGCCAGCAGCTTGGGACTAGCGGGAGCGAACACCGGGGAGCTGTTTTTT
few	-	TRBV3-1	TRBJ2-7	CASSQTLTGRYEQYF	TGTGCCAGCAGCCAAACCTTGACTGGACGCTACGAGCAGTACTTC
few	-	TRBV12-5	TRBJ2-7	CASGKTARNYEQYF	TGTGCTAGTGGCAAGACTGCGCGGAACTACGAGCAGTACTTC
-	TRBD1	TRBV6-1	TRBJ1-5	CASSDRGLNQPQHF	TGTGCCAGCAGTGACAGGGGGTTGAATCAGCCCCAGCATTTT
many	-	TRBV7-9	TRBJ1-6	CASSLGNSPLHF	TGTGCCAGCAGCTTGGGTAATTCACCCCTCCACTTT
-	-	TRBV7-9	TRBJ2-2	CASSTPGHANTGELFF	TGTGCCAGCAGCACCCCGGGACACGCGAACACCGGGGAGCTGTTTTTT
-	-	TRBV20-1	TRBJ2-7	CSARVPRPFIKDYEQYF	TGCAGTGCTAGAGTCCCTAGGCCTTTCATAAAGGACTACGAGCAGTACTTC
-	-	TRBV30	TRBJ2-3	CACGATSTDTQYF	TGTGCCTGTGGGGCTACTAGCACAGATACGCAGTATTTT
few	TRBD1	TRBV20-1	TRBJ2-7	CSAPGQEIAYEQYF	TGCAGTGCCCCCGGACAGGAGATAGCCTACGAGCAGTACTTC
few	TRBD2	TRBV2	TRBJ2-7	CASSDLREGYEQYF	TGTGCCAGCAGTGATTTGCGGGAGGGTTACGAGCAGTACTTC
many	-	TRBV7-8	TRBJ1-1	CASSHRQDGKEGAFF	TGTGCCAGCAGCCATAGACAGGACGGTAAAGAGGGAGCTTTCTTT
-	-	TRBV19	TRBJ1-5	CASSIGPGTRQPQHF	TGTGCCAGTAGTATTGGACCAGGGACCAGGCAGCCCCAGCATTTT
many	-	TRBV7-9	TRBJ2-1	CASSLSVAWDEQFF	TGTGCCAGCAGCTTGTCTGTAGCGTGGGATGAGCAGTTCTTC
-	TRBD1	TRBV10-1	TRBJ1-5	CASSGQAFNQPQHF	TGCGCCAGCTCGGGACAGGCCTTCAATCAGCCCCAGCATTTT
few	-	TRBV13	TRBJ1-1	CASSTGWDTEAFF	TGTGCCAGCAGTACAGGGTGGGACACTGAAGCTTTCTTT
few	-	TRBV7-9	TRBJ1-2	CASSPSTAPNYGYTF	TGTGCCAGCAGCCCCAGCACCGCGCCCAACTATGGCTACACCTTC
few	-	TRBV5-4	TRBJ2-3	CASSLRGDTDTQYF	TGTGCCAGCAGCTTAAGGGGGGACACAGATACGCAGTATTTT
many	-	TRBV5-4	TRBJ2-7	CASSLVGGHEQYF	TGTGCCAGCAGCTTGGTAGGTGGTCACGAGCAGTACTTC
few	-	TRBV6-5	TRBJ2-3	CASRDNKLSGPSTDTQYF	TGTGCCAGCAGAGATAATAAACTTAGCGGTCCTAGCACAGATACGCAGTATTTT
-	-	TRBV7-9	TRBJ1-3	CASSLEAGNTIYF	TGTGCCAGCAGCTTAGAGGCTGGAAACACCATATATTTT